This TCR beta chain was found in a study of T cell responses to AZD1222 COVID-19 vaccine. General observations from the study: Possibly, clonal diversity was underestimated; donors were largely white British and included more females.

On this clone itself: Antigen specificity is unknown.

Clones were sequenced by immunoSEQ multiplex PCR, and TCRdb holds only the in-frame ones, with some missing. The data show roughly 120,000 clones, with around 91% seen just once and approximately 1.4% held by the top ten. V shed 0 bases and J shed 5 bases, with 20 bases lying between them. This CDR3 contains 18 residues. The TCR originated in an adult who received the AZD1222 COVID-19 vaccine. The sample consisted of peripheral blood, taken 28 days after the second AZD1222 dose. V and J are TRBV23-1 and TRBJ1-5, with a possible D match to TRBD1 (5 bases). TRBV23-1 is given ORF status, its function remaining uncertain. CDR3 loop: CASSQSVRDRRRDQPQHF. In DNA form, the CDR3 reads TGCGCCAGCAGTCAATCGGTACGCGACAGACGGAGGGATCAGCCCCAGCATTTT.